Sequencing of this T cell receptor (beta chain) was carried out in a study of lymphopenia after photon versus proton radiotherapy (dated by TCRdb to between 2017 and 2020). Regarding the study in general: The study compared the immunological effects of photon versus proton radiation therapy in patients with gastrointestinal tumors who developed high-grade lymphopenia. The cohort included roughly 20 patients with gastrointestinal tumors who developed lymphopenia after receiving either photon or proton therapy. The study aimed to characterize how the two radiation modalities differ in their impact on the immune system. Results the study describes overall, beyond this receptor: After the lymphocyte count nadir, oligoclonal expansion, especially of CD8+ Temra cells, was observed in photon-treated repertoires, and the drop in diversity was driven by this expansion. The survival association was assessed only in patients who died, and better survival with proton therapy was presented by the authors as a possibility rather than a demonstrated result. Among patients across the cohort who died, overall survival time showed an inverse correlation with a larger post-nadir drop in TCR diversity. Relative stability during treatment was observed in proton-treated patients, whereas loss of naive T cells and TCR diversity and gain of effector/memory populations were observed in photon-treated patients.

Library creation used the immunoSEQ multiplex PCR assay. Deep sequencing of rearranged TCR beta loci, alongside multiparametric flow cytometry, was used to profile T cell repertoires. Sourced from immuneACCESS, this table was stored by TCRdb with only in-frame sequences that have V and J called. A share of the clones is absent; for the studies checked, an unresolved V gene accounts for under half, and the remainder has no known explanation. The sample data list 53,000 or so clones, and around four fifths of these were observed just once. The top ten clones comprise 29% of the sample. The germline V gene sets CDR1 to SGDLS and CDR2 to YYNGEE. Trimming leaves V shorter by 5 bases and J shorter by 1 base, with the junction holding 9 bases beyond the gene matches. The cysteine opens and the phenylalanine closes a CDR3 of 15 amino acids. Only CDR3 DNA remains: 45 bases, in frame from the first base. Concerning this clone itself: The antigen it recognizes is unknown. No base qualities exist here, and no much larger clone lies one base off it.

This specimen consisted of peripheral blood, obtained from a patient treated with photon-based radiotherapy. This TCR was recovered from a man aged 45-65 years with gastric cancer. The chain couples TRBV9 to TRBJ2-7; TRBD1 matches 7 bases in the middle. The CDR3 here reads CASSYEAGGSYEQYF. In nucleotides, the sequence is TGTGCCAGCAGTTACGAAGCAGGGGGTTCCTACGAGCAGTACTTC.